This paragraph covers one TCR beta chain sequence. This sample was included in a study of CD8 T cells in ankylosing spondylitis. The length of the CDR3 is 13 residues. The V end was cut by 2 bases, the J end by 10 bases, with 12 bases between. Germline V gives CDR1 SGHTA, CDR2 FQGNSA. TCRdb re-derived calls from the 5' RACE reads in MiXCR, one entry per CDR3 protein. This table holds 250,000 or so distinct CDR3 sequences, roughly 25% found once. The J gene is TRBJ2-1, the V gene TRBV7-2; D gene ambiguous. The sample was blood, either unsorted or a sorted T cell fraction (not recorded which). The receptor's source is a male donor with ankylosing spondylitis or in good health (not recorded which). The CDR3: CASSLRQDGEQFF. DNA for the CDR3: TGTGCCAGCAGCTTACGTCAGGACGGGGAGCAGTTCTTC.